These T cell receptor beta chains were read from a single sample in a study of shared clonotypes between healthy human individuals. Profiling relied on immunoSEQ multiplex PCR, and the TCRdb table lists in-frame clones only, not all of them. The repertoire consists of approximately 720,000 clones, with about 90% occurring once and the leading ten covering 24%. The sequencing input was naive CD8+ T cells sorted from blood. The source is a man younger than 40 in good health. Both conserved end residues are part of each CDR3. Fields, in order: J gene, clone size, V gene, D gene, CDR3 DNA, CDR3 protein. D genes are given only for firm matches. Not every row has a clone size; where given, it reads once, few, many or a size class.

j_gene: TRBJ1-1
abundance: NA
v_gene: TRBV7-9
d_gene: NA
CDR3nt: TGTGCCAGCCGGACAGTCACTGAAGCTTTCTTT
CDR3aa: CASRTVTEAFF

j_gene: TRBJ1-5
abundance: NA
v_gene: TRBV4-1
d_gene: NA
CDR3nt: TGCGCCAGCAGCCAAGAGGGAGGGCTCAATCAGCCCCAGCATTTT
CDR3aa: CASSQEGGLNQPQHF

j_gene: TRBJ2-7
abundance: NA
v_gene: TRBV4-3
d_gene: TRBD2
CDR3nt: TGCGCCAGCAGCCAAATGACGGGACTAGCGGGAGACGAGCAGTACTTC
CDR3aa: CASSQMTGLAGDEQYF

j_gene: TRBJ1-2
abundance: NA
v_gene: TRBV15
d_gene: NA
CDR3nt: TGTGCCACCAGCAGAGATATAGGGCAGAACTATGGCTACACCTTC
CDR3aa: CATSRDIGQNYGYTF

j_gene: TRBJ2-2
abundance: NA
v_gene: TRBV9
d_gene: TRBD2
CDR3nt: TGTGCCAGCAGCGTAGTCGCAGGGACTATGGTGACCGGGGAGCTGTTTTTT
CDR3aa: CASSVVAGTMVTGELFF

j_gene: TRBJ2-4
abundance: NA
v_gene: TRBV4-2
d_gene: NA
CDR3nt: TGTGCCAGCAGCCAAGAAGTTGGGGGCGGTCTTCAGTACTTC
CDR3aa: CASSQEVGGGLQYF

j_gene: TRBJ2-3
abundance: NA
v_gene: TRBV27
d_gene: TRBD2
CDR3nt: TGTGCCAGCAGTCTCGGGACTAGCGGGTTCCCTAGCACAGATACGCAGTATTTT
CDR3aa: CASSLGTSGFPSTDTQYF

j_gene: TRBJ1-1
abundance: NA
v_gene: TRBV7-9
d_gene: NA
CDR3nt: TGTGCCAGCAGCTTGGGGGGACTTGCTGAAGCTTTCTTT
CDR3aa: CASSLGGLAEAFF

j_gene: TRBJ2-1
abundance: NA
v_gene: TRBV5-6
d_gene: NA
CDR3nt: TGTGCCAGCAGCTTGCGCCCCTCTTTGAATGAGCAGTTCTTC
CDR3aa: CASSLRPSLNEQFF

j_gene: TRBJ2-1
abundance: NA
v_gene: TRBV25-1
d_gene: TRBD2
CDR3nt: TGTGCCAGCAGTACGGGAGGGCTCAATGAGCAGTTCTTC
CDR3aa: CASSTGGLNEQFF

j_gene: TRBJ2-1
abundance: NA
v_gene: TRBV29-1
d_gene: NA
CDR3nt: TGCAGCGTTTCGCGGTTAGCCTACAATGAGCAGTTCTTC
CDR3aa: CSVSRLAYNEQFF

j_gene: TRBJ2-1
abundance: NA
v_gene: TRBV2
d_gene: TRBD2
CDR3nt: TGTGCCAGCAGGATAGACCCCCTAGCGGGGGCCGACAATGAGCAGTTCTTC
CDR3aa: CASRIDPLAGADNEQFF

j_gene: TRBJ2-1
abundance: NA
v_gene: TRBV5-4
d_gene: NA
CDR3nt: TGTGCCAGCAGCTTGGACAGGGCTGAGCAGTTCTTC
CDR3aa: CASSLDRAEQFF

j_gene: TRBJ2-7
abundance: NA
v_gene: TRBV30
d_gene: NA
CDR3nt: TGTGCCTTACAGGACCCCTCCTACGAGCAGTACTTC
CDR3aa: CALQDPSYEQYF

j_gene: TRBJ1-2
abundance: NA
v_gene: TRBV5-6
d_gene: TRBD1
CDR3nt: TGTGCCAGCAGCTTGGAACTACAGGGGGCGAGGGAAGGCTACACCTTC
CDR3aa: CASSLELQGAREGYTF

j_gene: TRBJ1-1
abundance: NA
v_gene: TRBV7-9
d_gene: NA
CDR3nt: TGTGCCAGCAGCCCCCCAGTGACTGAAGCTTTCTTT
CDR3aa: CASSPPVTEAFF

j_gene: TRBJ2-1
abundance: few
v_gene: TRBV25-1
d_gene: TRBD2
CDR3nt: TGTGCCAGCTCAGTGAGGGAGGGGCTCCGGGATGAGCAGTTCTTC
CDR3aa: CASSVREGLRDEQFF

j_gene: TRBJ1-3
abundance: NA
v_gene: TRBV30
d_gene: NA
CDR3nt: TGTGCCTGGAGTGTACGTCCCCGCGGCGGAAACACCATATATTTT
CDR3aa: CAWSVRPRGGNTIYF

j_gene: TRBJ1-2
abundance: NA
v_gene: TRBV10-1
d_gene: NA
CDR3nt: TGCGCCAGCAGTGAGTCGGGAAGTTATGGCTACACCTTC
CDR3aa: CASSESGSYGYTF

j_gene: TRBJ2-1
abundance: NA
v_gene: TRBV27
d_gene: TRBD2
CDR3nt: TGTGCCAGCAGTTTGGTGCCCGGGACTAGCGGGAGTCATGAGCAGTTCTTC
CDR3aa: CASSLVPGTSGSHEQFF

j_gene: TRBJ2-7
abundance: NA
v_gene: TRBV27
d_gene: TRBD2
CDR3nt: TGTGCCAGCAGTTTGCGGGAGGATAGGGGCGAGCAGTACTTC
CDR3aa: CASSLREDRGEQYF

j_gene: TRBJ2-3
abundance: NA
v_gene: TRBV7-3
d_gene: TRBD2
CDR3nt: TGTGCCAGCAGGCCCGGGACTAGCGGAATCACAGATACGCAGTATTTT
CDR3aa: CASRPGTSGITDTQYF

j_gene: TRBJ2-2
abundance: NA
v_gene: TRBV9
d_gene: TRBD1
CDR3nt: TGTGCCAGCAGCGACGGACAGGGGGCCACCGGGGAGCTGTTTTTT
CDR3aa: CASSDGQGATGELFF

j_gene: TRBJ2-1
abundance: NA
v_gene: TRBV10-3
d_gene: TRBD2
CDR3nt: TGTGCCATCAGTGGAAAAACGACTAGCGGAAATTACAATGAGCAGTTCTTC
CDR3aa: CAISGKTTSGNYNEQFF

j_gene: TRBJ1-4
abundance: NA
v_gene: TRBV28
d_gene: TRBD1
CDR3nt: TGTGCCAGCAGTCCTGACGTCCCCGGGACAGGGTGGGAAAAACTGTTTTTT
CDR3aa: CASSPDVPGTGWEKLFF

j_gene: TRBJ2-2
abundance: NA
v_gene: TRBV11-2
d_gene: NA
CDR3nt: TGTGCCAGCAGGGGAAGGGAGCTGTTTTTT
CDR3aa: CASRGRELFF